One and the same sample provided the 10 T cell receptor beta chains below, sequenced in a study of blood T cell repertoires in COVID-19. Generated by immunoSEQ multiplex PCR, the TCRdb table keeps only in-frame clones and is missing some. The top ten hold 1.9% of the sample, which has roughly 250,000 clones, around four fifths seen once. The sample consisted of peripheral blood. The receptors derive from a woman older than 75 with acute or convalescent COVID-19.

This clone was seen a handful of times. The CDR3 DNA reads TGTGCCAGCAGCTTGGCTCAGCGGGGCTCCTACAATGAGCAGTTCTTC. This codes for CASSLAQRGSYNEQFF. This sequence joins TRBV5-4 and TRBJ2-1; 7 bases are shared with TRBD2. The trim removed 0 bases at V and 0 bases at J, leaving 3 bases unmatched. CDR3 length equals 16 residues. The germline V gene has CDR1 SGHNT and CDR2 YYREEE (reference sequence).

This clone occurred a few times. V is TRBV7-3 and J is TRBJ1-2; D perhaps matches TRBD1 (6 bases). V shed 5 bases and J shed 8 bases, with 21 bases lying between them. Germline V CDR1 and CDR2: SGHTA, FQGTGA. The CDR3 sequence is 15 residues long. Here the CDR3 DNA reads TGTGCCAGCAGCCCAGCCGGCAGCCAGGGGCGCGGCTACACCTTC. Its translation: CASSPAGSQGRGYTF.

V usage is TRBV7-2 and J usage is TRBJ1-3; D unclear. V was clipped by 10 bases and J by 4 bases, with 17 bases between them. Germline loops: CDR1 SGHTA, CDR2 FQGNSA. The CDR3 is 14 amino acids. The CDR3 region has the DNA TGTGCCACCTTAGACCAGGCGGGAGGAAACACCATATATTTT. This codes for CATLDQAGGNTIYF.

This chain joins TRBV7-2 and TRBJ2-5; tentative D call: TRBD1 (6 bases). Germline CDR1 SGHTA, CDR2 FQGNSA. The CDR3 runs to 14 residues. The germline V and J ends were trimmed by 5 bases and 2 bases, with 12 bases remaining between them. CDR3 sequence (DNA): TGTGCCAGCAGCCCATCAGGGGAACAAGAGACCCAGTACTTC. Its translation is CASSPSGEQETQYF.

This clone is a singleton in its sample. V gene TRBV27 combines with J gene TRBJ1-1, with D perhaps matching TRBD1 (6 bases). Germline-derived CDR1 and CDR2 are MNHEY and SMNVEV (reference sequence). The length of the CDR3 is 14 residues. V was clipped by 7 bases and J by 6 bases, with 18 bases between them. CDR3 coding DNA: TGTGCCAGCAAAATGGCAGGGGCGGGCGCTGAAGCTTTCTTT. Protein sequence: CASKMAGAGAEAFF.

The CDR3: CASSAEGSYGYTF. The CDR3 region has the DNA TGTGCCAGCAGCGCCGAGGGTTCCTATGGCTACACCTTC. The chain couples TRBV9 to TRBJ1-2; D is ambiguous. Trimming removed 3 bases at V and 4 bases at J, with 10 bases between. CDR3 length: 13 residues. Germline CDR1 is SGDLS and CDR2 is YYNGEE.

V gene TRBV25-1 combines with J gene TRBJ2-4; 10 nucleotides line up with TRBD2. CDR3 length: 14 amino acids. Germline CDR1 and CDR2: MGHDK and SYGVNS. The ends lost 5 bases at V and 6 bases at J; junction bases unmatched: 4. The CDR3 spells CASSSGGAGNIQYF. The DNA of the CDR3 is TGTGCCAGCAGTAGCGGGGGGGCGGGAAACATTCAGTACTTC.

The rearrangement uses TRBV28 and TRBJ1-2; perhaps TRBD1 as D (6 bases). This CDR3 spans 14 amino acids. The ends were cut back, 3 bases at V and 4 bases at J, with 12 bases in the middle. From germline, CDR1 is MDHEN and CDR2 SYDVKM. Here the CDR3 DNA reads TGTGCCAGCAGTTTGACACAGGGATTCTATGGCTACACCTTC. Its protein is CASSLTQGFYGYTF.

This clone was picked up one time. Here the CDR3 DNA reads TGTGCCAGCAGCGCGCAGGGAGGGGGTTCCTACGAGCAGTACTTC. The encoded protein is CASSAQGGGSYEQYF. The chain links TRBV7-6 to TRBJ2-7; maybe TRBD2 (7 bases). V lost 5 bases, J lost 1 base, and 15 bases lay in between. The CDR3 is made up of 15 amino acids. CDR1 and CDR2 (germline): SGHVS, FNYEAQ.

The V and J genes are TRBV28 and TRBJ1-4; TRBD1 is a possible D gene (5 bases). CDR1 is MDHEN and CDR2 is SYDVKM in the germline V gene. V lost 3 bases and J lost 7, with 15 bases in between. The CDR3 extends over 15 amino acids. In DNA form, the CDR3 reads TGTGCCAGCAGTTTTTCGGGGGGGAGGAGTGAAAAACTGTTTTTT. Protein product: CASSFSGGRSEKLFF.